This T cell receptor (beta chain) comes out of a study of vaccination effects on CD4 cells after COVID-19. Study-level background: Each person got two doses of an mRNA SARS-CoV-2 vaccine, BNT162b2 or mRNA-1273.

Turning to this clone: Its antigen is still unknown.

Sequencing was preceded by expansion of antigen-specific CD4+ T cells with viral peptide pools in the ViraFEST assay. Following 10 days of culture, CD4+ T cells were isolated. The healthy vaccine recipients, who had no prior SARS-CoV-2 infection, showed negative nucleocapsid antibodies. On days 3 and 7, fresh IL-2 medium replaced half the medium. Assay: immunoSEQ multiplex PCR; the TCRdb copy retains only in-frame clones and omits some. The sample holds about 43,000 clones; around three quarters are singletons and the top ten take 11%. Points from the study as a whole: A shortage of convalescent patients and an absence of early post-infection timepoints characterized the study.

CDR1 SGHTA and CDR2 FQGNSA come from the germline V gene. This CDR3 has 16 amino acids. V was clipped by 5 bases and J by 0 bases; unmatched bases: 8. V and J are TRBV7-2 and TRBJ1-1, with TRBD1 identical over 8 bases. The specimen comprised CD4+ T cells from PBMCs cultured with SARS-CoV-2 spike peptides, sampled before COVID-19 vaccination. The source of this sequence is a human donor who received a COVID-19 vaccine. CDR3 sequence reads: CASSPRTGNMNTEAFF. The CDR3 coding sequence is TGTGCCAGCAGCCCCCGGACAGGGAACATGAACACTGAAGCTTTCTTT.